This TCR beta chain appears in the sequencing data of a study of T cell changes during pregnancy in multiple sclerosis. TCRdb keeps only in-frame clones here, not all; method: immunoSEQ multiplex PCR. The sample holds approximately 33,000 clones, around nine tenths seen once. The V gene's germline CDR1 is SSHAT and CDR2 FNYEAQ (reference sequence). The CDR3 has 15 amino acids. This clone was found once. Relative to the germline gene, one junction end is altered; a read error may explain this. The J gene is TRBJ2-2, the V gene TRBV7-7; D perhaps matches TRBD2 (5 bases). The material sequenced was CD4+ T cells from peripheral blood mononuclear cells, taken in the first trimester of pregnancy. This TCR was recovered from a female donor in good health, enrolled as a control in a pregnancy study. The CDR3, as DNA: TGTGCTAGCAGCTACGGGAAGATGAACACCGGGGAGCTGTTTTTT. Translating it yields CASSYGKMNTGELFF.